Listed below are T cell receptor beta chains from one sample, sequenced in a study of blood T cell repertoires in COVID-19. Produced via immunoSEQ multiplex PCR; TCRdb's table is partial and in-frame only. The sample shows roughly 200,000 clones, roughly four fifths of them seen only once. The specimen was peripheral blood. The receptors were gathered from a woman aged 65 to 85 with active or convalescent COVID-19. CDR3s include the opening cysteine and the closing phenylalanine or tryptophan. D genes are given only for firm matches. Clone sizes are given selectively: once, few, many, or a class where the clone is expanded.

D gene,V gene,J gene,clone size,CDR3 length,CDR3 protein,CDR3 DNA
NA,TRBV6-5,TRBJ2-5,NA,14,CASSYSSGVETQYF,TGTGCCAGCAGTTACTCGAGCGGTGTAGAGACCCAGTACTTC
TRBD2,TRBV16,TRBJ2-5,NA,17,CASSQYLAGGSEETQYF,TGTGCCAGCAGCCAATATCTAGCGGGAGGTTCTGAAGAGACCCAGTACTTC
NA,TRBV6-4,TRBJ1-2,NA,14,CASSDGGGLGGYTF,TGTGCCAGCAGTGACGGTGGGGGACTCGGGGGCTACACCTTC
TRBD2,TRBV28,TRBJ2-7,NA,17,CASSSPGRSQSPYEQYF,TGTGCCAGCAGTTCGCCCGGGAGGTCCCAATCCCCCTACGAGCAGTACTTC
NA,TRBV3-1/TRBV3-2,TRBJ1-1,NA,14,CASSPQGFTTEAFF,TGTGCCAGCAGCCCACAGGGATTTACCACTGAAGCTTTCTTT
TRBD1,TRBV3-1/TRBV3-2,TRBJ1-1,NA,14,CASSQEARGTEAFF,TGTGCCAGCAGCCAAGAGGCCAGGGGGACTGAAGCTTTCTTT
NA,TRBV29-1,TRBJ2-3,NA,15,CSVEGAASGTDTQYF,TGCAGCGTTGAGGGGGCAGCGAGTGGCACAGATACGCAGTATTTT
TRBD2,TRBV11-3,TRBJ2-1,few,13,CASSLGGRNEQFF,TGTGCCAGCAGCTTAGGCGGGAGGAATGAGCAGTTCTTC
NA,TRBV29-1,TRBJ1-1,NA,12,CSGDNRGTEAFF,TGCAGCGGTGACAATCGGGGCACTGAAGCTTTCTTT
TRBD2,TRBV4-1,TRBJ2-1,NA,17,CASSQDPGLASGDEQFF,TGCGCCAGCAGCCAAGATCCTGGACTAGCGTCGGGCGATGAGCAGTTCTTC
TRBD2,TRBV2,TRBJ2-7,NA,14,CASRGGRAKYEQYF,TGTGCCAGCAGAGGAGGGAGGGCCAAGTACGAGCAGTACTTC
TRBD1,TRBV2,TRBJ2-7,NA,15,CASREVGTGGYEQYF,TGTGCCAGCCGTGAAGTAGGGACAGGGGGCTACGAGCAGTACTTC
NA,TRBV5-1,TRBJ2-1,NA,15,CASSSSPSAGNEQFF,TGCGCCAGCAGCTCCTCGCCATCGGCGGGCAATGAGCAGTTCTTC
TRBD1,TRBV19,TRBJ1-6,few,15,CASSSGTGRNSPLHF,TGTGCCAGTAGTTCCGGGACAGGGCGTAATTCACCCCTCCACTTT
NA,TRBV19,TRBJ2-1,NA,15,CASSISGRLYNEQFF,TGTGCCAGTAGTATATCGGGGAGGCTTTACAATGAGCAGTTCTTC
NA,TRBV7-9,TRBJ2-1,NA,14,CASSPTSSYNEQFF,TGTGCCAGCAGCCCCACGAGCTCCTACAATGAGCAGTTCTTC
TRBD1,TRBV28,TRBJ2-3,NA,15,CASIADRGAPVAQYF,TGTGCCAGCATCGCGGACAGGGGAGCCCCCGTCGCGCAGTATTTT
TRBD2,TRBV3-1/TRBV3-2,TRBJ2-2,NA,20,CASSQVFGTSGFLDTGELFF,TGTGCCAGCAGCCAAGTTTTCGGGACTAGCGGGTTTCTTGACACCGGGGAGCTGTTTTTT
NA,TRBV7-7,TRBJ2-3,NA,14,CASSLAGGTDTQYF,TGTGCTAGCAGCTTAGCAGGGGGCACAGATACGCAGTATTTT
TRBD2,TRBV27,TRBJ2-5,NA,18,CASSFKLLAGGLQETQYF,TGTGCCAGCAGTTTCAAACTACTAGCGGGAGGTTTGCAAGAGACCCAGTACTTC
NA,TRBV5-1,TRBJ1-2,NA,13,CASSLTVNYGYTF,TGCGCCAGCAGCCTTACAGTTAACTATGGCTACACCTTC
NA,TRBV7-9,TRBJ2-7,many,13,CASSLGTTYEQYF,TGTGCCAGCAGCCTCGGGACAACGTACGAGCAGTACTTC